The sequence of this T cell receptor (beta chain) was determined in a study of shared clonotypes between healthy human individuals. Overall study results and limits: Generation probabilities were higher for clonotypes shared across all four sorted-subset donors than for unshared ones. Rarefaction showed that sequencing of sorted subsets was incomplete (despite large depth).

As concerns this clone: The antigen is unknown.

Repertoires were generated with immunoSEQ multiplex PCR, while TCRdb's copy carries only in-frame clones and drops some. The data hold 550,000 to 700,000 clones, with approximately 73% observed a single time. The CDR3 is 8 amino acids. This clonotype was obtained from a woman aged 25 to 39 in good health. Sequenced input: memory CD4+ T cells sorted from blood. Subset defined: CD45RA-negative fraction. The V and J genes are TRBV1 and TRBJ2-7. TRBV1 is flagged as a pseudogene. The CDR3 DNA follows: TGCACCAGCACGCAACAGTACTTC. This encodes CTSTQQYF.